The next 14 T cell receptor beta chains were all read from a single sample in a study of blood T cells in healthy people across ages. Sample-barcoded 5' priming and a J-beta primer mix drove a second PCR of about 6 to 12 cycles. A single record per CDR3 protein comes from TCRdb applying MiXCR to the 5' RACE reads. This table has 650,000 or so distinct CDR3 sequences, roughly half appearing once. Sequenced material: blood. The receptors here all came from a woman of 80 years or more in good health.

The chain has TRBV5-1 and TRBJ2-5; 14 bases are shared with TRBD2. V trimming: 4 bases; J trimming: 3 bases; junction bases outside the gene matches: 8. The CDR3 runs to 17 residues. CDR1 is SGHRS, CDR2 YFSETQ, per germline. CDR3 sequence: CASSRGLAGVREETQYF. CDR3 bases: TGCGCCAGCAGCCGGGGACTAGCGGGAGTAAGAGAAGAGACCCAGTACTTC.

The chain has TRBV20-1 and TRBJ1-5; D not certain. CDR3 size: 15 residues. Germline values: CDR1 DFQATT, CDR2 SNEGSKA (reference sequence). The ends were cut back, 6 bases at V and 7 bases at J, with 22 bases in the middle. The CDR3 region is CSANGERAIKQPQHF. The CDR3 nucleotides read TGCAGTGCCAACGGAGAACGGGCTATCAAGCAGCCCCAGCATTTT.

The chain has TRBV30 and TRBJ1-1, with D unresolved. This CDR3 spans 10 amino acids. Deletions cut 6 bases from V and 7 bases from J, with 9 bases between. Germline assignment: CDR1 GTSNPN and CDR2 SVGIG (reference sequence). CDR3 residues: CACRVIEAFF. The DNA for the CDR3 is TGTGCCTGCCGCGTAATTGAAGCTTTCTTT.

This clonotype was counted at least ten times. V is TRBV3-1 and J is TRBJ2-7; D is uncertain. With 1 base removed from V and 3 bases from J, the gap between germline ends came to 13 bases. This CDR3 is 15 amino acids long. Per germline, CDR1 LGHDT and CDR2 YNNKEL (reference sequence). Here the CDR3 reads CASSQGVASLYEQYF. Written as DNA, the CDR3 is TGTGCCAGCAGCCAAGGAGTCGCCAGCCTCTACGAGCAGTACTTC.

The V call is TRBV5-1, the J call TRBJ2-2, with D tentatively TRBD1 (5 bases). The germline CDR1 and CDR2 sequences are SGHRS and YFSETQ. Deletions cut 6 bases from V and 3 bases from J, with 9 bases between. This CDR3 contains 13 residues. CDR3 residues: CASKQADTGELFF. The CDR3 DNA follows: TGCGCCAGCAAACAGGCCGACACCGGGGAGCTGTTTTTT.

The CDR3 DNA reads as TGTGCCAGCGGGGCGGGGGCCCAAGAGACCCAGTACTTC. Its translation is CASGAGAQETQYF. The chain carries TRBV27 and TRBJ2-5; maybe TRBD2 (7 bases). This CDR3 comprises 13 residues. V was shortened by 8 bases and J by 1 base, with 11 bases between the two germline ends. Germline assignment: CDR1 MNHEY and CDR2 SMNVEV (reference sequence).

The V gene is TRBV7-2, the J gene TRBJ2-1; 8 bases agree with TRBD1. The CDR3 consists of 16 residues. V lost 3 bases and J lost 5; bases outside the gene matches: 9. Germline loops: CDR1 SGHTA, CDR2 FQGNSA. CDR3 coding DNA: TGTGCCAGCAGCTTGCACTCAGGGGGCCTAAACAATGAGCAGTTCTTC. Translation gives CASSLHSGGLNNEQFF.

The sample holds a few counts of this clonotype. The J gene is TRBJ1-2, the V gene TRBV6-5, with D tentatively TRBD1 (6 bases). The germline V and J ends were trimmed by 6 bases and 3 bases, with 14 bases remaining between them. Germline V gives CDR1 MNHEY, CDR2 SVGAGI. This CDR3 region has 14 residues. The CDR3 spells CASRTTGPYYGYTF. In DNA, the CDR3 is TGTGCCAGCAGGACTACAGGGCCGTACTATGGCTACACCTTC.

With regard to this clonotype: A read error may be the cause here, since a much bigger clone is one base away. The chain employs TRBV3-1 and TRBJ2-5; D call uncertain. Germline V CDR1 and CDR2: LGHDT, YNNKEL (reference sequence). V was trimmed by 4 bases and J by 5 bases, leaving 17 bases between them. CDR3 length: 15 amino acids. The CDR3 loop is CASSPGGVMIETQYF. The CDR3 nucleotides are TGTGCCAGCAGCCCCGGTGGGGTAATGATTGAGACCCAGTACTTC.

A note on this clonotype: A much larger clone differs by one base, so this may be a read error. The rearrangement joins TRBV28 to TRBJ2-7; TRBD1 aligns across 9 bases. With 5 bases clipped from V and 7 bases from J, the junction kept 12 bases outside the gene matches. Germline CDR1 MDHEN, CDR2 SYDVKM. This CDR3 has 15 amino acids. CDR3 in DNA: TGTGCCAGCAGTACGGCCGGGACAGGGTTTGGTGAGCAGTACTTC. It codes for CASSTAGTGFGEQYF.

This sequence joins TRBV12-3 or TRBV12-4 and TRBJ2-5; D is undetermined. This CDR3 spans 12 amino acids. V lost 5 bases, J lost 13 bases, and 17 bases lay in between. CDR3 loop: CASSPSYNERYF. CDR3 nucleotide sequence: TGTGCCAGCAGTCCCTCCTACAATGAGCGGTACTTC.

The CDR3, as DNA: TGTGCCAGCAGCGAGGGACAGTTCTCGGGGACCCAGTACTTC. Amino acid sequence: CASSEGQFSGTQYF. The rearrangement joins TRBV13 to TRBJ2-5; 7 positions match TRBD1. The CDR3 is 14 residues long. Germline values: CDR1 PRHDT, CDR2 FYEKMQ (reference sequence). With 5 bases clipped from V and 7 bases from J, the junction kept 10 bases outside the gene matches.

The chain links TRBV27 to TRBJ2-1; a possible D gene is TRBD1 (7 bases). V gave up 8 bases and J gave up 5 bases, with 13 bases separating them. The CDR3 loop spans 13 amino acids. Germline loops: CDR1 MNHEY, CDR2 SMNVEV (reference sequence). CDR3: CASGGTADNEQFF. DNA for the CDR3: TGTGCCAGCGGAGGGACAGCGGACAATGAGCAGTTCTTC.

This clonotype was recorded once. This sequence joins TRBV9 and TRBJ2-5, with 9 bases aligning to TRBD1. The assigned J gene may be wrong: the sequence end matches TRBJ2-7 better. The CDR3 totals 14 residues. Germline CDR1 SGDLS, CDR2 YYNGEE. The CDR3 sequence: CASSAGQGDYEQYF. The CDR3 DNA reads as TGTGCCAGCAGCGCGGGACAGGGTGACTACGAGCAGTACTTC.